These T cell receptor beta chains were read from a single sample in a study of blood T cell repertoires in COVID-19. Repertoires were generated with immunoSEQ multiplex PCR, while TCRdb's copy carries only in-frame clones and drops some. The profile shows 80,000 to 100,000 clones, 75% to 90% of them singletons. Sequenced input: peripheral blood. The source is a woman aged 80 or older with acute or convalescent COVID-19. Both conserved end residues are part of each CDR3. D genes are given only for firm matches. Clone size is stated in some rows and not others, as once, few, many or a class when expanded.

- | TRBJ2-7 | - | TRBV6-5 | CASRPGQFNYEQYF | TGTGCCAGCAGGCCCGGACAGTTTAACTACGAGCAGTACTTC
few | TRBJ2-7 | - | TRBV29-1 | CSVTPPGGTGREEQYF | TGCAGCGTTACTCCCCCGGGGGGGACAGGGCGGGAAGAGCAGTACTTC
- | TRBJ2-5 | TRBD2 | TRBV7-2 | CASSLARLAAETQYF | TGTGCCAGCAGCTTAGCCAGACTAGCGGCAGAGACCCAGTACTTC
- | TRBJ1-3 | - | TRBV3-1/TRBV3-2 | CASSQDSGNTIYF | TGTGCCAGCAGCCAAGACAGTGGAAACACCATATATTTT
once | TRBJ2-7 | - | TRBV21-1 | CASSFRGAPSYEQYF | TGTGCCAGCAGTTTCCGGGGGGCCCCCTCCTACGAGCAGTACTTC
- | TRBJ1-6 | - | TRBV19 | CASTGRLYNSPLHF | TGTGCCAGTACCGGGAGGTTGTATAATTCACCCCTCCACTTT
- | TRBJ1-5 | - | TRBV2 | CASSPVRLGNQPQHF | TGTGCCAGCAGCCCAGTGAGGTTGGGCAATCAGCCCCAGCATTTT
few | TRBJ1-2 | TRBD1 | TRBV6-5 | CASSYSTPGTGYGYTF | TGTGCCAGCAGTTACTCGACCCCTGGGACAGGCTATGGCTACACCTTC
- | TRBJ2-7 | - | TRBV12-3/TRBV12-4 | CASSPSGQRPFF | TGTGCCAGCAGCCCATCCGGACAGAGGCCTTTCTTC
- | TRBJ1-5 | - | TRBV15 | CATSRDPRVGQPQHF | TGTGCCACCAGCAGAGATCCGCGGGTGGGTCAGCCCCAGCATTTT
- | TRBJ1-2 | - | TRBV19 | CASSMRRGYTF | TGTGCCAGTAGTATGCGGAGAGGCTACACCTTC
- | TRBJ1-1 | TRBD1 | TRBV18 | CASSPGTGRRDTEAFF | TGTGCCAGCTCACCCGGGACAGGACGACGGGACACTGAAGCTTTCTTT
- | TRBJ1-6 | - | TRBV18 | CASSPGETGNSPLHF | TGTGCCAGCTCACCAGGGGAAACAGGGAATTCACCCCTCCACTTT
few | TRBJ1-2 | TRBD1 | TRBV10-3 | CATTLGGGGGYTF | TGTGCCACTACATTAGGGGGCGGCGGTGGCTACACCTTC
few | TRBJ1-3 | - | TRBV5-5 | CASSFGRVPGNTIYF | TGTGCCAGCAGCTTTGGCAGGGTCCCTGGAAACACCATATATTTT
- | TRBJ1-2 | TRBD1 | TRBV6-5 | CASRGGGNGYTF | TGTGCCAGCAGAGGGGGCGGGAATGGCTACACCTTC
- | TRBJ2-3 | - | TRBV2 | CASNAGAYTDTQYF | TGTGCCAGCAATGCGGGGGCTTACACAGATACGCAGTATTTT
once | TRBJ2-4 | - | TRBV18 | CASSPSQGDNIQYF | TGTGCCAGCTCCCCTTCTCAAGGGGATAACATTCAGTACTTC
- | TRBJ1-5 | TRBD1 | TRBV19 | CASSATGDSNQPQHF | TGTGCCAGTAGCGCGACAGGGGACAGCAATCAGCCCCAGCATTTT
once | TRBJ1-4 | TRBD1 | TRBV4-1 | CASSQETGRQGNEKLFF | TGCGCCAGCAGCCAAGAAACAGGACGACAGGGCAATGAAAAACTGTTTTTT
- | TRBJ2-4 | - | TRBV2 | CASTGQGLGAKNIQYF | TGTGCCAGCACGGGCCAGGGGTTGGGAGCCAAAAACATTCAGTACTTC
- | TRBJ1-6 | - | TRBV2 | CASSPEGGSPLHF | TGTGCCAGCAGTCCGGAGGGAGGTTCACCCCTCCACTTT
- | TRBJ2-7 | - | TRBV10-3 | CAISERGLGNEQYF | TGTGCCATCAGTGAGCGAGGGTTGGGAAATGAGCAGTACTTC
- | TRBJ2-1 | - | TRBV11-2 | CASSLATGHVYNEQFF | TGTGCCAGCAGCTTAGCCACGGGACATGTCTACAATGAGCAGTTCTTC
- | TRBJ2-3 | - | TRBV11-3 | CASSFGGGTDTQYF | TGTGCCAGCAGCTTTGGCGGGGGCACAGATACGCAGTATTTT
- | TRBJ1-6 | TRBD1 | TRBV19 | CASATQGGNSPLHF | TGTGCCAGTGCCACACAGGGGGGAAATTCACCCCTCCACTTT
- | TRBJ2-1 | TRBD2 | TRBV10-3 | CAITERLAGSSGDNEQFF | TGTGCCATCACCGAAAGACTAGCGGGTTCCTCAGGGGACAATGAGCAGTTCTTC
once | TRBJ1-5 | - | TRBV3-1/TRBV3-2 | CASSVQGFQPQHF | TGTGCCAGCAGCGTACAGGGATTTCAGCCCCAGCATTTT
- | TRBJ1-2 | - | TRBV5-1 | CASSPQPGGLGYTF | TGCGCCAGCAGCCCCCAGCCGGGGGGCTTGGGCTACACCTTC
once | TRBJ2-1 | - | TRBV18 | CASSFPGSSYNEQFF | TGTGCCAGCTCATTCCCGGGGTCGTCCTACAATGAGCAGTTCTTC
- | TRBJ1-6 | TRBD1 | TRBV7-3 | CASSLGTGEGGSPLHF | TGTGCCAGCAGCCTTGGGACAGGGGAAGGAGGTTCACCCCTCCACTTT
few | TRBJ2-2 | TRBD2 | TRBV5-1 | CASSLGLAGRTGELFF | TGCGCCAGCAGCTTAGGGCTAGCGGGGCGAACCGGGGAGCTGTTTTTT
- | TRBJ1-1 | - | TRBV6-5 | CASSLGGGTEAFF | TGTGCCAGCAGTCTCGGGGGGGGGACTGAAGCTTTCTTT
- | TRBJ2-1 | TRBD2 | TRBV9 | CASSSRTRAYNEQFF | TGTGCCAGCAGTTCACGGACTAGGGCGTACAATGAGCAGTTCTTC
- | TRBJ2-7 | TRBD2 | TRBV19 | CASRERGLSSYEQYF | TGTGCCAGTAGGGAGCGGGGACTGAGCTCCTACGAGCAGTACTTC
- | TRBJ2-7 | - | TRBV7-9 | CASSLTPYEQYF | TGTGCCAGCAGCTTGACACCTTACGAGCAGTACTTC
- | TRBJ1-2 | TRBD1 | TRBV9 | CASRTSGTGYGYTF | TGTGCCAGCAGAACTTCCGGGACAGGGTATGGCTACACCTTC
- | TRBJ1-1 | - | TRBV5-1 | CASSLLGLAFSAEAFF | TGCGCCAGCAGCTTGTTGGGACTCGCCTTTTCCGCTGAAGCTTTCTTT
- | TRBJ2-1 | TRBD1 | TRBV2 | CASSEAFTGGPFF | TGTGCCAGCAGTGAAGCTTTTACAGGGGGCCCGTTCTTC
- | TRBJ1-1 | - | TRBV5-1 | CASSLFQWGYTEAFF | TGCGCCAGCAGCTTGTTCCAGTGGGGCTACACTGAAGCTTTCTTT
once | TRBJ1-2 | - | TRBV6-5 | CASSYGTSGSYTF | TGTGCCAGCAGTTACGGGACATCAGGTAGCTACACCTTC
- | TRBJ1-2 | TRBD1 | TRBV7-2 | CASSSGGALNYGYTF | TGTGCCAGCAGCTCAGGGGGCGCACTTAACTATGGCTACACCTTC
- | TRBJ1-6 | - | TRBV7-8 | CASSSGSSYNSPLHF | TGTGCCAGCAGCTCGGGGAGCTCCTATAATTCACCCCTCCACTTT
- | TRBJ2-7 | - | TRBV5-1 | CASSLRSERDEQYF | TGCGCCAGCAGCTTACGGTCCGAACGGGACGAGCAGTACTTC
- | TRBJ2-2 | TRBD2 | TRBV5-4 | CASSLGGGAGTGELFF | TGTGCCAGCAGCTTGGGCGGGGGGGCCGGCACCGGGGAGCTGTTTTTT
- | TRBJ1-1 | - | TRBV27 | CASSFTGKWASVAEAFF | TGTGCCAGCAGTTTCACAGGGAAGTGGGCGAGCGTTGCTGAAGCTTTCTTT
- | TRBJ2-3 | TRBD1 | TRBV24-1 | CATSERTGPSTDTQYF | TGTGCCACCAGTGAACGGACAGGCCCAAGCACAGATACGCAGTATTTT
once | TRBJ2-7 | TRBD2 | TRBV7-8 | CASSWGLVNEQYF | TGTGCCAGCAGCTGGGGACTAGTGAACGAGCAGTACTTC
- | TRBJ1-3 | TRBD1 | TRBV7-9 | CASSRTGFQNTIYF | TGTGCCAGCAGCCGGACAGGGTTTCAAAACACCATATATTTT
- | TRBJ1-5 | - | TRBV27 | CASSFRQSNQPQHF | TGTGCCAGCAGTTTTCGACAAAGCAATCAGCCCCAGCATTTT
- | TRBJ1-1 | TRBD1 | TRBV5-1 | CASSPDRGNTEAFF | TGCGCCAGCAGCCCAGACAGGGGGAACACTGAAGCTTTCTTT
- | TRBJ1-2 | TRBD1 | TRBV28 | CASSVTGKLGYTF | TGTGCCAGCAGTGTGACAGGGAAGCTTGGCTACACCTTC
once | TRBJ2-1 | - | TRBV12-5 | CASGLGYEQFF | TGTGCTAGTGGTCTCGGGTATGAGCAGTTCTTC
- | TRBJ1-5 | TRBD1 | TRBV5-1 | CASSLGQGNNQPQHF | TGCGCCAGCAGCTTGGGACAGGGGAACAATCAGCCCCAGCATTTT
- | TRBJ1-1 | - | TRBV5-4 | CASSLASQGTTEAFF | TGTGCCAGCAGCTTGGCATCGCAGGGGACCACTGAAGCTTTCTTT
once | TRBJ2-3 | TRBD2 | TRBV5-1 | CASSLALAGASTDTQYF | TGCGCCAGCAGCTTGGCCTTAGCGGGGGCCAGCACAGATACGCAGTATTTT
once | TRBJ2-6 | - | TRBV12-3/TRBV12-4 | CASRVGVANVLTF | TGTGCCAGCAGGGTCGGGGTAGCCAACGTCCTGACTTTC
- | TRBJ1-2 | TRBD1 | TRBV25-1 | CASSSSGQGTHGYTF | TGTGCCAGCAGTTCCTCGGGACAGGGGACCCATGGCTACACCTTC
- | TRBJ2-7 | - | TRBV29-1 | CSVLFSFYGGNSYEQYF | TGCAGCGTCCTGTTTTCCTTCTATGGGGGGAACTCCTACGAGCAGTACTTC